This T cell receptor beta chain was sequenced in a study of blood T cell repertoires in COVID-19. Looking at the study overall: Nucleic acid was either cDNA or gDNA, and it came from T cells, B-cell-depleted T cells, or PBMCs.

Germline V lookup: CDR1 MNHEY, CDR2 SVGAGI. This CDR3 is built from 14 residues. The junction had 6 bases not matched to a gene; V was cut back by 8 bases and J by 1 base. Method: immunoSEQ multiplex PCR; TCRdb's copy keeps in-frame clones and lacks some. The sample has about 52,000 clones; around 81% are singletons. The sequencing input was peripheral blood. The sequence was collected from a man between 65 and 79 years old with active COVID-19. V gene TRBV6-5 combines with J gene TRBJ1-2; 8 bases agree with TRBD1. The CDR3 DNA sequence: TGTGCCAGCGGCCAGGGGGCGATTAACTATGGCTACACCTTC. It encodes CASGQGAINYGYTF.